The 13 T cell receptor beta chains below all came from one sample that was sequenced in a study of T cell responses to AZD1222 COVID-19 vaccine. TCRdb's copy holds only in-frame clones and misses some; the assay was immunoSEQ multiplex PCR. The table includes around 110,000 clones, roughly 90% detected once. Source: peripheral blood, taken on day 0 of AZD1222 vaccination. These receptors all stem from an adult in good health.

This chain connects TRBV4-1 to TRBJ2-7; D possibly corresponds to TRBD2 (6 bases). Germline V lookup: CDR1 MGHRA, CDR2 YSYEKL. CDR3 length: 15 amino acids. Trimming took 1 base from V and 4 from J, leaving 14 bases between them. CDR3 residues: CASSQGGGSGYEQYF. CDR3 sequence (DNA): TGCGCCAGCAGCCAAGGGGGTGGGAGCGGGTACGAGCAGTACTTC.

This chain uses TRBV18 with TRBJ2-2; D call uncertain. V was cut by 0 bases and J by 6 bases, with 5 bases left in between. CDR3 length: 13 amino acids. Germline V lookup: CDR1 KGHSH, CDR2 LQKENI. CDR3: CASSPPSPGELFF. DNA of the CDR3: TGTGCCAGCTCACCACCTAGTCCCGGGGAGCTGTTTTTT.

V is TRBV16 and J is TRBJ1-1; D is ambiguous. The V end was cut by 4 bases, the J end by 1 base, with 7 bases between. CDR1 and CDR2 from the germline V gene are KGHSY and FQNENV. The CDR3 extends over 13 amino acids. The CDR3 loop reads CASSPFRNTEAFF. DNA of the CDR3: TGTGCCAGCAGCCCCTTTAGGAACACTGAAGCTTTCTTT.

The CDR3: CASSPGPDQPQHF. The CDR3 nucleotides read TGCGCCAGCAGCCCTGGGCCTGATCAGCCCCAGCATTTT. The gene calls are TRBV5-1 and TRBJ1-5; D remains unclear. CDR1 and CDR2 from the germline V gene are SGHRS and YFSETQ. Trimming took off 4 bases at V and 5 bases at J, with 10 bases between the two ends. The CDR3 has 13 residues.

The chain has TRBV3-1 (or the pseudogene TRBV3-2) and TRBJ2-7; D gene uncertain. Trimming removed 4 bases from V and 2 bases from J, with 9 bases in between. The CDR3 has 13 residues. Germline assignment: CDR1 LGHDT and CDR2 YNNKEL (reference sequence). This CDR3 is CASSPSPAYEQYF. DNA of the CDR3: TGTGCCAGCAGCCCTTCGCCGGCCTACGAGCAGTACTTC.

The rearrangement links TRBV9 to TRBJ2-3; no reliable D call. With 1 base removed from V and 1 base from J, the gap between germline ends came to 7 bases. This CDR3 is built from 14 residues. In germline, CDR1 is SGDLS, CDR2 YYNGEE. CDR3 DNA sequence: TGTGCCAGCAGCGTACTGGGCCGCACAGATACGCAGTATTTT. This gives the protein CASSVLGRTDTQYF.

The chain carries TRBV7-2 and TRBJ2-7; D remains ambiguous. V lost 6 bases and J 3 bases, leaving 12 bases between the germline ends. The CDR3 totals 13 residues. The germline V gene encodes CDR1 SGHTA and CDR2 FQGNSA. The CDR3 spells CASRTPNDYEQYF. DNA for the CDR3: TGTGCCAGCAGGACCCCCAACGACTACGAGCAGTACTTC.

The chain couples TRBV6-5 to TRBJ1-2; D possibly corresponds to TRBD1 (6 bases). The CDR3 is made up of 14 amino acids. Germline CDR1 is MNHEY and CDR2 is SVGAGI. The V gene lost 8 bases and the J gene lost 8 bases, with 21 bases spanning the gap. Here the CDR3 reads CASQGRPDSLGYTF. The CDR3 DNA is TGTGCCAGCCAGGGGAGACCGGACAGCCTGGGCTACACCTTC.

The genes are TRBV24-1 and TRBJ2-2; 8 nucleotides match TRBD2. With V trimmed by 2 bases and J by 6 bases, 13 bases remained unmatched. Per germline, CDR1 KGHDR and CDR2 SFDVKD. The CDR3 has 18 residues. Written as DNA, the CDR3 is TGTGCCACCAGTGATTATACTAGCGGAACTATTCGGGCCGGGGAGCTGTTTTTT. It translates to CATSDYTSGTIRAGELFF.

The chain combines TRBV2 with TRBJ2-5; 9 nucleotides align to TRBD1. V gave up 5 bases and J gave up 4 bases; unmatched junction bases: 8. The CDR3 runs 15 residues. Germline assignment: CDR1 SNHLY and CDR2 FYNNEI. The CDR3 is CASSLQGAGGETQYF. In nucleotides, the CDR3 is TGTGCCAGCAGTCTACAGGGGGCGGGTGGAGAGACCCAGTACTTC.

The CDR3 here is CASSHLRQGEAFF. CDR3 nucleotides: TGTGCCAGCAGCCACTTAAGACAGGGTGAAGCTTTCTTT. This chain uses TRBV3-1 (or the pseudogene TRBV3-2) with TRBJ1-1, with 7 bases matching TRBD1. The length of the CDR3 is 13 residues. V shed 3 bases, J shed 7 bases, and the junction held 5 bases outside the gene matches. CDR1 is LGHDT, CDR2 YNNKEL, per germline (reference sequence).

V is TRBV9 and J is TRBJ1-2, with 8 bases matching TRBD1. CDR3 length equals 15 residues. J gave up 1 base and V 4 bases, and 6 bases lay outside the gene matches. The germline CDR1 and CDR2 sequences are SGDLS and YYNGEE. CDR3 sequence reads: CASSPTQGDNYGYTF. DNA of the CDR3: TGTGCCAGCAGCCCCACACAGGGGGATAACTATGGCTACACCTTC.

This chain links TRBV5-6 with TRBJ1-1; D is undetermined. The CDR3 runs 12 residues. Germline lookup yields CDR1 SGHDT and CDR2 YYEEEE. V was cut by 2 bases and J by 1 base, with 3 bases left in between. CDR3: CASSFSNTEAFF. DNA of the CDR3: TGTGCCAGCAGCTTCTCGAACACTGAAGCTTTCTTT.